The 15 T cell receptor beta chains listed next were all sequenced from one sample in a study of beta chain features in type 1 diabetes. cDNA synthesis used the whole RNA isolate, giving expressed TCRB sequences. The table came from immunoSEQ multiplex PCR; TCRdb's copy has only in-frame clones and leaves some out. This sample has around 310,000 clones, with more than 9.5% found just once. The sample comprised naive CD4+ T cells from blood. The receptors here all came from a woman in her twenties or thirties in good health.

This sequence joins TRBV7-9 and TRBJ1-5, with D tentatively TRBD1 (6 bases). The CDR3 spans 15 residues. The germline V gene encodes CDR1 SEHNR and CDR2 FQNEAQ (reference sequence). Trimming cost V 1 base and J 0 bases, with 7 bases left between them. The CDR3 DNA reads TGTGCCAGCAGCTTAGGGGGGCTTAGCAATCAGCCCCAGCATTTT. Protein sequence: CASSLGGLSNQPQHF.

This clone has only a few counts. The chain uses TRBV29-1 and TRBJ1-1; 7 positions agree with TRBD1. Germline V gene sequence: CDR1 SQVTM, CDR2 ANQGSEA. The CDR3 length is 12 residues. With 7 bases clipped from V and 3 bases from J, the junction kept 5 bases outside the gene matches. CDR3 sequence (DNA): TGCAGCGCCGAAGGACAGGACACTGAAGCTTTCTTT. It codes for CSAEGQDTEAFF.

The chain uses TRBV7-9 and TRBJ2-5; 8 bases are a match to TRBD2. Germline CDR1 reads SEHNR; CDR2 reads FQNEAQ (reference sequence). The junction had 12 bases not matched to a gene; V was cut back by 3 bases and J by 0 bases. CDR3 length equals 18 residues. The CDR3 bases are TGTGCCAGCAGCTTCGGGGGCCGAGCGGGAGACTACCAAGAGACCCAGTACTTC. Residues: CASSFGGRAGDYQETQYF.

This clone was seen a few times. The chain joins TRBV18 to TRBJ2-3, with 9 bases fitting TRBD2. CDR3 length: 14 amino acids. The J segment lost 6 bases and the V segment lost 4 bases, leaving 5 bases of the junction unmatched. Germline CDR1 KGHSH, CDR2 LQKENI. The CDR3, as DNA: TGTGCCAGCTCACTCGCGGGAGGGGCTGATACGCAGTATTTT. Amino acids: CASSLAGGADTQYF.

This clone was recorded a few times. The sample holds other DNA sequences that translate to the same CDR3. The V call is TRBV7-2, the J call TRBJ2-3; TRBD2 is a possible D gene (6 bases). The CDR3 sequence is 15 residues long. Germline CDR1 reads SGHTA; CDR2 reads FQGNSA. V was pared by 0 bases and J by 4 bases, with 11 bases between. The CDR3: CASSLAGGRADTQYF. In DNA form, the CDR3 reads TGTGCCAGCAGCTTAGCGGGAGGCCGCGCAGATACGCAGTATTTT.

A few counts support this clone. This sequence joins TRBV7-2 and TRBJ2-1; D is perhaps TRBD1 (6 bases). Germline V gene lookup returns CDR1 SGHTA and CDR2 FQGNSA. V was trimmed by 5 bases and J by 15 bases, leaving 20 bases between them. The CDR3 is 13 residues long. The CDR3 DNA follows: TGTGCCAGCAGCCAACTTGGTCGACAGGTCGTGTTCTTC. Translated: CASSQLGRQVVFF.

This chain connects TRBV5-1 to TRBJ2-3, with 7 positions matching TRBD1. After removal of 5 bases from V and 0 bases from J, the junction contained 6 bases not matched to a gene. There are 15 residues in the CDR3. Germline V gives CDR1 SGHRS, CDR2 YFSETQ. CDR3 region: CASRSTGASTDTQYF. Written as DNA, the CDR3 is TGCGCCAGCAGGTCTACAGGGGCAAGCACAGATACGCAGTATTTT.

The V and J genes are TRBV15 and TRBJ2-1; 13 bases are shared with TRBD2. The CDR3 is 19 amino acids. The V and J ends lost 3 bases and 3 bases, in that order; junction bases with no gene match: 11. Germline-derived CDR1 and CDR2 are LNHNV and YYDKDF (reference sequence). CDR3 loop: CATSRAPGTSGILYNEQFF. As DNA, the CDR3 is TGTGCCACCAGCAGGGCACCCGGGACTAGCGGGATTCTCTACAATGAGCAGTTCTTC.

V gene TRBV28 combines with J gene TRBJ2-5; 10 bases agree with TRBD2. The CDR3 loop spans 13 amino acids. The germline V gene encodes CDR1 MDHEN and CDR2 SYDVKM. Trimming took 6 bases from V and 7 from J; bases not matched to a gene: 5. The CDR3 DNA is TGTGCCAGCAGAGCGGGAGGGGAGGTGACCCAGTACTTC. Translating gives CASRAGGEVTQYF.

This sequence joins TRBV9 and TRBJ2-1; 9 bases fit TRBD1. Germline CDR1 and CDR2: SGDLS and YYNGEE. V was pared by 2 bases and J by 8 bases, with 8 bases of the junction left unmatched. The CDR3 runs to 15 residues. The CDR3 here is CASSVGGQGGDEQFF. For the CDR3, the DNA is TGTGCCAGCAGCGTTGGGGGACAGGGTGGGGATGAGCAGTTCTTC.

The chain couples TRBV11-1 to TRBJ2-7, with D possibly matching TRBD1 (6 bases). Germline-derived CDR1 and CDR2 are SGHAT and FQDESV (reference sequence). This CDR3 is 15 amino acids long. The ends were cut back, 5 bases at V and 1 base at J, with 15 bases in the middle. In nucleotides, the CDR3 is TGTGCCAGCAGCCCAGACCCGACAGGATCCTACGAGCAGTACTTC. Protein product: CASSPDPTGSYEQYF.

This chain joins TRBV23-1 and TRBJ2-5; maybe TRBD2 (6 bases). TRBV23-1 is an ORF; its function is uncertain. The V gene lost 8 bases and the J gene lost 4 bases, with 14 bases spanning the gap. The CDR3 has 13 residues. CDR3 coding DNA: TGCGCCAGCGGAGACACGGAGGGAGAGACCCAGTACTTC. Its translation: CASGDTEGETQYF.

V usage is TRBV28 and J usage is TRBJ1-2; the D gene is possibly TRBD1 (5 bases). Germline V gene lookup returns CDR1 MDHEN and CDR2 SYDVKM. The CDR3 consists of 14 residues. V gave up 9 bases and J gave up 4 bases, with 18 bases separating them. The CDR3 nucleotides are TGTGCCAGATCCGCGACAGACAAATCCTATGGCTACACCTTC. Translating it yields CARSATDKSYGYTF.

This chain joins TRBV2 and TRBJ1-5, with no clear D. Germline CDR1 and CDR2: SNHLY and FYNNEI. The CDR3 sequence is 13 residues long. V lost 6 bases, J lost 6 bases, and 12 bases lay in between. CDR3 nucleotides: TGTGCCAGCAGCAACTCGGTCGGTCAGCCCCAGCATTTT. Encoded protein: CASSNSVGQPQHF.

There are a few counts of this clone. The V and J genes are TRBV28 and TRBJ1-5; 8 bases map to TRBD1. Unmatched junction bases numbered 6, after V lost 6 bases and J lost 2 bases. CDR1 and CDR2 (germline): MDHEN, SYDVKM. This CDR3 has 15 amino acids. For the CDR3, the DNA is TGTGCCAGCAGAGGACAGGGCCCTCGCAATCAGCCCCAGCATTTT. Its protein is CASRGQGPRNQPQHF.